A selection of T cell receptor beta chains follows, all from one sample in a study of siplizumab effects on memory and regulatory T cells. Sequencing was performed with immunoSEQ multiplex PCR; in TCRdb, only in-frame clones are kept and a portion is missing. In the table there are 60,000 or so clones, roughly 93% of which are singletons. The sequenced material came from CD8+ T cells sorted from blood. All receptors come from a human donor in good health. Each CDR3 is given with its conserved first and last residue. Each record gives: J gene, clone size, D gene, V gene, CDR3 protein, CDR3 DNA. D genes are given only for firm matches. Only some rows state a clone size, as once, few, many or a class for expanded clones.

>TRBJ2-2|.|.|TRBV15
CATSRGGVTGELFF
TGTGCCACCAGCAGAGGAGGGGTAACCGGGGAGCTGTTTTTT
>TRBJ2-7|.|TRBD1|TRBV7-6
CASSNPAGDRAFHEQYF
TGTGCCAGCAGCAACCCAGCAGGGGACAGGGCTTTCCACGAGCAGTACTTC
>TRBJ1-1|once|TRBD1|TRBV5-6
CASSWGQGWGGTEAFF
TGTGCCAGCAGCTGGGGACAGGGGTGGGGTGGCACTGAAGCTTTCTTT
>TRBJ2-1|.|TRBD2|TRBV6-1
CASSDGAGGPFYNEQFF
TGTGCCAGCAGTGACGGAGCGGGAGGCCCCTTTTACAATGAGCAGTTCTTC
>TRBJ2-4|.|.|TRBV6-5
CASSTLKNIQYF
TGTGCCAGCAGTACGCTAAAAAACATTCAGTACTTC
>TRBJ1-1|.|TRBD1|TRBV9
CASSGIQPGQGTEAFF
TGTGCCAGCAGCGGCATCCAACCGGGACAGGGCACTGAAGCTTTCTTT
>TRBJ2-2|once|.|TRBV9
CASKTTGTGELFF
TGTGCCAGTAAGACCACCGGCACCGGGGAGCTGTTTTTT
>TRBJ2-2|.|.|TRBV6-6
CASEGDWTGTGELFF
TGTGCCAGCGAGGGAGATTGGACGGGTACCGGGGAGCTGTTTTTT
>TRBJ2-2|.|.|TRBV18
CASSSSLNTGELFF
TGTGCCAGCTCGAGTTCACTGAACACCGGGGAGCTGTTTTTT
>TRBJ2-3|.|TRBD2|TRBV4-1
CASSQSGTSGSFADTQYF
TGCGCCAGCAGCCAGTCCGGGACTAGCGGGAGTTTCGCAGATACGCAGTATTTT
>TRBJ2-2|.|.|TRBV5-5
CASSLGENTGELFF
TGTGCCAGCAGCTTAGGGGAGAACACCGGGGAGCTGTTTTTT
>TRBJ1-1|.|.|TRBV6-1
CASSEFGLNTEAFF
TGTGCCAGCAGTGAATTCGGACTGAACACTGAAGCTTTCTTT
>TRBJ1-3|.|.|TRBV30
CAWSLGSGNTIYF
TGTGCCTGGAGCCTAGGGTCCGGAAACACCATATATTTT
>TRBJ1-4|.|.|TRBV4-2
CASSLTDNNEKLFF
TGTGCCAGCAGCCTGACAGATAATAATGAAAAACTGTTTTTT
>TRBJ1-4|.|TRBD1|TRBV11-2
CASSAGQGYGEKLFF
TGTGCCAGCAGCGCCGGACAGGGGTATGGGGAAAAACTGTTTTTT
>TRBJ2-5|.|.|TRBV6-5
CASSEFAEETQYF
TGTGCCAGCAGTGAGTTTGCGGAGGAGACCCAGTACTTC
>TRBJ1-5|.|TRBD1|TRBV6-6
CASSYSQGAGQPQHF
TGTGCCAGCAGTTACTCTCAGGGGGCAGGACAGCCCCAGCATTTT
>TRBJ1-5|.|TRBD1|TRBV6-6
CASSPRQGRNQPQHF
TGTGCCAGCAGTCCCCGACAGGGCAGGAATCAGCCCCAGCATTTT
>TRBJ2-7|.|.|TRBV5-1
CASSLAPATYEQYF
TGCGCCAGCAGCTTGGCCCCAGCGACCTACGAGCAGTACTTC
>TRBJ2-7|.|.|TRBV27
CASSLASDPYEQYF
TGTGCCAGCAGTTTAGCTAGCGACCCCTACGAGCAGTACTTC
>TRBJ1-1|.|.|TRBV11-2
CASTPTGQGYTEAFF
TGTGCCAGCACCCCGACGGGCCAGGGGTACACTGAAGCTTTCTTT
>TRBJ2-3|.|TRBD2|TRBV7-6
CASSSLAGGTDTQYF
TGTGCCAGCAGCTCTCTAGCGGGAGGCACAGATACGCAGTATTTT
>TRBJ2-1|.|TRBD2|TRBV30
CAWSVTGTSGSNEQFF
TGTGCCTGGAGTGTAACCGGGACTAGCGGGAGTAATGAGCAGTTCTTC
>TRBJ1-1|.|TRBD1|TRBV7-3
CASSFAQGATEAFF
TGTGCCAGCAGCTTCGCCCAGGGGGCCACTGAAGCTTTCTTT
>TRBJ2-3|.|TRBD2|TRBV4-3
CASSSVGGSVIADTQYF
TGCGCCAGCAGTTCAGTGGGAGGGAGTGTTATCGCAGATACGCAGTATTTT
>TRBJ1-1|once|.|TRBV5-1
CASSFWENTEAFF
TGCGCCAGCAGCTTTTGGGAAAACACTGAAGCTTTCTTT
>TRBJ2-5|.|.|TRBV4-1
CASSQDPGVQQTQYF
TGCGCCAGCAGCCAAGATCCCGGGGTCCAACAGACCCAGTACTTC
>TRBJ2-7|.|.|TRBV5-4
CASSLGTYEQYF
TGTGCCAGCAGCTTGGGAACCTACGAGCAGTACTTC
>TRBJ2-7|.|TRBD1|TRBV7-8
CASSPSGTGFLYEQYF
TGTGCCAGCAGCCCCTCCGGGACAGGGTTCCTTTACGAGCAGTACTTC
>TRBJ2-7|.|.|TRBV29-1
CSVATGKSYEQYF
TGCAGCGTTGCGACGGGGAAGTCCTACGAGCAGTACTTC
>TRBJ2-3|.|TRBD2|TRBV7-3
CASSGGLAGTDTQYF
TGTGCCAGCAGTGGGGGACTAGCGGGCACAGATACGCAGTATTTT
>TRBJ1-2|.|.|TRBV5-8
CASSLELYGYTF
TGTGCCAGCAGCTTGGAACTCTATGGCTACACCTTC
>TRBJ2-7|.|TRBD1|TRBV29-1
CSVELRDRGTYEQYF
TGCAGCGTTGAACTCCGGGACAGGGGTACCTACGAGCAGTACTTC
>TRBJ1-6|.|.|TRBV11-3
CASSLGAANSPLHF
TGTGCCAGCAGCTTAGGCGCAGCCAACTCACCCCTCCACTTT
>TRBJ1-1|.|.|TRBV19
CASSILTGLNTEAFF
TGTGCCAGTAGTATACTCACAGGGCTGAACACTGAAGCTTTCTTT
>TRBJ1-4|.|.|TRBV28
CASSSSTGVNEKLFF
TGTGCCAGCAGCTCCTCCACAGGCGTTAATGAAAAACTGTTTTTT
>TRBJ2-6|.|.|TRBV21-1
CASSKGPRESGANVLTF
TGTGCCAGCAGCAAAGGACCACGTGAGTCTGGGGCCAACGTCCTGACTTTC
>TRBJ2-3|.|TRBD2|TRBV7-3
CASSHPSGTSTDTQYF
TGTGCCAGCAGCCACCCTAGCGGGACTAGCACAGATACGCAGTATTTT
>TRBJ1-1|.|.|TRBV27
CASSFGGGMNTEAFF
TGTGCCAGCAGTTTTGGTGGAGGGATGAACACTGAAGCTTTCTTT
>TRBJ2-2|.|.|TRBV29-1
CSCKPTDTGELFF
TGCAGCTGTAAACCGACAGACACCGGGGAGCTGTTTTTT
>TRBJ2-5|once|.|TRBV14
CASSQGPVRPPQETQYF
TGTGCCAGCAGCCAAGGGCCAGTCAGGCCCCCCCAAGAGACCCAGTACTTC
>TRBJ1-1|.|TRBD1|TRBV19
CASSPYGDRHTEAFF
TGTGCCAGTAGCCCCTACGGGGACAGGCACACTGAAGCTTTCTTT
>TRBJ2-7|once|.|TRBV7-3
CASSSGTSSYEQYF
TGTGCCAGCAGCTCAGGGACATCCTCCTACGAGCAGTACTTC
>TRBJ1-1|.|TRBD1|TRBV10-3
CAISEPTGGETNTEAFF
TGTGCCATCAGTGAGCCGACAGGGGGCGAAACGAACACTGAAGCTTTCTTT
>TRBJ2-7|.|.|TRBV9
CASSVGAGSYEQYF
TGTGCCAGCAGCGTAGGGGCCGGCTCCTACGAGCAGTACTTC
>TRBJ2-7|once|.|TRBV14
CASSQVTGAYEQYF
TGTGCCAGCAGCCAAGTCACGGGAGCCTACGAGCAGTACTTC
>TRBJ2-1|.|.|TRBV2
CASFRTDYNEQFF
TGTGCCAGCTTTCGGACAGATTACAATGAGCAGTTCTTC
>TRBJ2-5|.|.|TRBV30
CAWSVKGLQETQYF
TGTGCCTGGAGTGTAAAGGGCCTCCAAGAGACCCAGTACTTC
>TRBJ2-1|.|TRBD2|TRBV9
CASSPEAGGPPIYNEQFF
TGTGCCAGCAGCCCCGAGGCGGGAGGGCCCCCAATCTACAATGAGCAGTTCTTC